This T cell receptor beta chain was recorded in a study of blood T cell repertoires in COVID-19 (TCRdb year 2020). Some background on the complete study: The collaborator samples originated in the United States, Italy and Spain and spanned the acute and convalescent phases of COVID-19. The dataset comprised deeply sampled blood TCRbeta repertoires from subjects exposed to, actively infected with, or recovered from COVID-19. Where available, HLA class I and class II types were taken from metadata supplied by the sample provider and were not determined by assay-based typing. Sample metadata almost always included a de-identified subject ID, COVID-19 status, age in years and sex. Samples came from the ongoing ImmuneRACE study (first 160 participants) plus 1,254 subjects from 6 global collaborators. The prospective study material was composed of cDNA or gDNA derived from T cells, B-cell-depleted T cells, or PBMCs. The repertoires were made available in a free public database intended to serve as a resource for research on the immune response to SARS-CoV-2.

With regard to this clone: No cognate antigen has been identified for it. No qualities accompany the bases; no much larger clone lies one base away.

The CDR3 goes from the cysteine to the phenylalanine over 14 residues. The DNA shown is the 42-base CDR3, in frame from base 1. V is shortened by 4 bases, J by 5 bases, and the region joining them spans 12 bases. The germline V gene (reference sequence) sets CDR1 to LNHDA and CDR2 to SQIVND. TCRbeta CDR3 regions were amplified from genomic DNA using the immunoSEQ Assay, a bias-controlled multiplex PCR. As for the authors' bioinformatics: The number of nucleated cells in each sample was estimated from the amplification of reference gene primers within the assay. To quantify the absolute abundance of each unique TCRbeta CDR3 rearrangement, sequence reads were collapsed and filtered. Productive Simpson clonality was computed per sample as the square root of Simpson's diversity index over productive rearrangements. This is the immuneACCESS table as TCRdb keeps it, with only in-frame sequences that have V and J called. A part of the clones is gone; compared with another copy, unresolved V genes explain less than half, and the rest is unexplained. D and trimming come from the DNA, and the V and J calls and clone size come from that table. In all, the sample holds 310,000 or so clones, and approximately 86% of those were seen once. Jointly, the top ten make up about 8.9% of the sample.

Results the study describes overall, beyond this receptor: The quantity of clinical and demographic metadata differed by source and by participant and was supplied without curation.

In the prospective study, participants were roughly 18 to 89 years old, resided in about two dozen geographic areas of the United States, and were enrolled through a virtual design. In the prospective study, participants were assigned to cohorts based on the clinical history participants reported in a screening survey and a study questionnaire. For ImmuneRACE Cohort 3, a participant was defined as recovered based on two consecutive negative NP/OP PCR tests, clearance by a healthcare professional, or resolution of symptoms. Each participant in the prospective study had whole blood, serum and a nasopharyngeal or oropharyngeal swab collected by mobile phlebotomists. Participants in the prospective study had the option to provide additional blood draws and questionnaires over a 2-month period. Prospective study blood samples were shipped either frozen or at room temperature before DNA extraction.

The sequencing input was PBMCs or T cells enriched from blood (not recorded which). The chain is encoded by TRBV19 joined to TRBJ2-1; the D gene identity is not certain. The sequence derives from a woman under 30 who had recovered from COVID-19. The CDR3 reads CASSTQSENNEQFF. The DNA is TGTGCCAGTAGTACCCAAAGCGAGAACAATGAGCAGTTCTTC.